What follows is one T cell receptor beta chain and its context. This record comes from a study of blood T cell repertoires in COVID-19. The V and J ends lost 1 base and 4 bases, in that order; junction bases with no gene match: 5. Germline CDR1 is MGHDK and CDR2 is SYGVNS. The CDR3 totals 15 residues. How the authors handled the data: Estimates of nucleated cell counts were drawn from the amplification of reference gene primers. Data came from immunoSEQ multiplex PCR; TCRdb stores just in-frame clones and leaves some out. The V and J calls and clone size come from that table; D and trimming were worked out from the DNA. This sample has hundreds of thousands of clones, with approximately 88% found just once.

This chain links TRBV25-1 with TRBJ2-3; TRBD1 matches at 7 bases. The material sequenced was PBMCs or T cells enriched from blood (not recorded which). This sequence originates from a man in his 60s who had recovered from COVID-19. CDR3 loop: CASSEFTGAPDTQYF. The CDR3 DNA is TGTGCCAGCAGTGAATTTACAGGGGCTCCAGATACGCAGTATTTT. Drawing the rest from reference TRBV25-1 and TRBJ2-3, the complete variable domain is EADIYQTPRYLVIGTGKKITLECSQTMGHDKMYWYQQDPGMELHLIHYSYGVNSTEKGDLSSESTVSRIRTEHFPLTLESARPSHTSQYLCASSEFTGAPDTQYFGPGTRLTVL.